This T cell receptor beta chain was sequenced in a study of CD8 T cells in ankylosing spondylitis. Study-level findings and limits: Characteristic of ankylosing spondylitis blood, it appeared, was a TCR beta motif comprising fewer than 10 highly homologous variants. Both synovial fluid and blood in reactive arthritis had previously been reported to carry some motif variants.

There are a few counts of this clonotype. Its antigen is currently unknown. The CDR3 is made up of 18 amino acids. From germline, CDR1 is SGHKS and CDR2 YYEKEE (reference sequence). V shed 4 bases, J shed 3 bases, and the junction held 11 bases outside the gene matches. TCRdb fed the 5' RACE reads into MiXCR, producing one record per CDR3 protein. The table records around 140,000 distinct CDR3 sequences, 15% to 20% of them present only once. The J gene is TRBJ2-1, the V gene TRBV5-5; 12 nucleotides align to TRBD2. This TCR came from a male donor with ankylosing spondylitis. The sample consisted of blood, either unsorted or a sorted T cell fraction (not recorded which). Here the CDR3 DNA reads TGTGCCAGCAGCGCACGGACTAGCGGGATCCTCTTCTACAATGAGCAGTTCTTC. It translates to CASSARTSGILFYNEQFF.